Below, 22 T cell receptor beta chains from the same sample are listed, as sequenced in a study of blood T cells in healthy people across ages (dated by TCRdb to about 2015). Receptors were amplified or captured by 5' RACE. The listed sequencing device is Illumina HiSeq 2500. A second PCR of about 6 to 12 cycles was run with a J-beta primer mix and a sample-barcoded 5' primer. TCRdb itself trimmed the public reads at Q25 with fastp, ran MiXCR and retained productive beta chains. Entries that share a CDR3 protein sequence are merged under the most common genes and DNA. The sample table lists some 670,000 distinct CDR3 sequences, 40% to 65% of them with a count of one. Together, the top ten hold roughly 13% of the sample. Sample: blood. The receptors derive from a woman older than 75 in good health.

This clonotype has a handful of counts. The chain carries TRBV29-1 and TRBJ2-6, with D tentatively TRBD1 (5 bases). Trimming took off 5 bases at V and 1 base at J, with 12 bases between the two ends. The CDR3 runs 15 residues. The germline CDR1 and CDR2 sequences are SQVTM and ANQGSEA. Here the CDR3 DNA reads TGCAGCGTTCGTCAGGGCCCATCTGGGGCCAACGTCCTGACTTTC. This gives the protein CSVRQGPSGANVLTF. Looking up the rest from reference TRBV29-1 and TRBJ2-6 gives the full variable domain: SAVISQKPSRDICQRGTSLTIQCQVDSQVTMMFWYRQQPGQSLTLIATANQGSEATYESGFVIDKFPISRPNLTFSTLTVSNMSPEDSSIYLCSVRQGPSGANVLTFGAGSRLTVL.

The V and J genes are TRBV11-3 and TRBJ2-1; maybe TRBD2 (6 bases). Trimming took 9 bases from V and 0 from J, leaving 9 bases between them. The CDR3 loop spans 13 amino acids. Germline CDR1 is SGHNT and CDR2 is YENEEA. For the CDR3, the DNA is TGTGCCAGTGTGACTAGCTCCTACAATGAGCAGTTCTTC. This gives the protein CASVTSSYNEQFF.

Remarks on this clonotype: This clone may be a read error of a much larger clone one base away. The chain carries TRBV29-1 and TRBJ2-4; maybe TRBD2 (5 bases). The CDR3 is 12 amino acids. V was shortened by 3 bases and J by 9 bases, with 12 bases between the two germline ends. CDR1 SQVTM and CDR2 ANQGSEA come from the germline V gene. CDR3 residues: CSVDGGSGIQYF. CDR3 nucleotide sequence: TGCAGCGTTGATGGCGGGTCGGGCATTCAGTACTTC.

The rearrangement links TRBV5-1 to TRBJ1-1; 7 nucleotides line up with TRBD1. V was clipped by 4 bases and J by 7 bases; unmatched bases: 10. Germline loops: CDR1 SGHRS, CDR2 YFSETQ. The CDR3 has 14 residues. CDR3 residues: CASSKDLRQGEAFF. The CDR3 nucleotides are TGCGCCAGCAGCAAGGACTTAAGACAGGGTGAAGCTTTCTTT. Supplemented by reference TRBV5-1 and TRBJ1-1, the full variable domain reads KAGVTQTPRYLIKTRGQQVTLSCSPISGHRSVSWYQQTPGQGLQFLFEYFSETQRNKGNFPGRFSGRQFSNSRSEMNVSTLELGDSALYLCASSKDLRQGEAFFGQGTRLTVV.

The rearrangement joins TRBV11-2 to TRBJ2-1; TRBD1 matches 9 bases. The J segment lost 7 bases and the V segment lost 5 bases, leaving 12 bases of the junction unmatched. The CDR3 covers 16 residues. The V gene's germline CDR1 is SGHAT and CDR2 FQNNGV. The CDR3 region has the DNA TGTGCCAGCAGCCTCCGATCGGGACAGGGTACGAATGAGCAGTTCTTC. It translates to CASSLRSGQGTNEQFF.

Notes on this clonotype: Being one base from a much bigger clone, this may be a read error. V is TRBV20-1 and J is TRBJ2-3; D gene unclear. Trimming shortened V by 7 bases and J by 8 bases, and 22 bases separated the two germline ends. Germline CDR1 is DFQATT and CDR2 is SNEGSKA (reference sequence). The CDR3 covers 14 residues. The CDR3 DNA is TGCAGTGTTAGCTCTCCTTTGATTAAGGGTACGCAGTATTTT. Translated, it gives CSVSSPLIKGTQYF.

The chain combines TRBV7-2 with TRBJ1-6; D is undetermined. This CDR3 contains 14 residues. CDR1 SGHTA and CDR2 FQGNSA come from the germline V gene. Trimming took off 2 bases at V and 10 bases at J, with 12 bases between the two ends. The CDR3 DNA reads TGTGCCAGCAGCTTAACAGAGGGCATCTCACCCCTCCACTTT. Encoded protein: CASSLTEGISPLHF.

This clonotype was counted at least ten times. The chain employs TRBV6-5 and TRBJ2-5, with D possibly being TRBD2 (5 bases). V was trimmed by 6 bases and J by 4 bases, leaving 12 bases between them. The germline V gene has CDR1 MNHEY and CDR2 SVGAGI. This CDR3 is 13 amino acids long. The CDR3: CASRNGVGETQYF. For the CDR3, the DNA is TGTGCCAGCAGAAACGGGGTCGGAGAGACCCAGTACTTC.

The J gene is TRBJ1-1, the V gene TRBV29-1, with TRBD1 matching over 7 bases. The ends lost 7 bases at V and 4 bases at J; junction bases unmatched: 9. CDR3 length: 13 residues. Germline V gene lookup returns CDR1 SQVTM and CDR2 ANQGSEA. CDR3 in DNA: TGCAGCGGTTACAGGGGAGTGGGCACTGAAGCTTTCTTT. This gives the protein CSGYRGVGTEAFF.

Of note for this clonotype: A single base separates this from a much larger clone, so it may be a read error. CDR3 bases: TGTGCCACCATCAGAGATTACAACGAGCAGTACTTC. Protein product: CATIRDYNEQYF. The chain is built from TRBV15 and TRBJ2-7; D is ambiguous. The CDR3 is made up of 12 amino acids. Germline lookup yields CDR1 LNHNV and CDR2 YYDKDF (reference sequence).

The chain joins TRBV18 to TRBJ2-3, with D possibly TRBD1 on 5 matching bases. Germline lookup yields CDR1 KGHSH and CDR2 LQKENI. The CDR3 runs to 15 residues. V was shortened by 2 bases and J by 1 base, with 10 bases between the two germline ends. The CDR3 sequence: CASSPSAQGTDTQYF. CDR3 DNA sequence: TGTGCCAGCTCACCATCGGCACAGGGCACAGATACGCAGTATTTT.

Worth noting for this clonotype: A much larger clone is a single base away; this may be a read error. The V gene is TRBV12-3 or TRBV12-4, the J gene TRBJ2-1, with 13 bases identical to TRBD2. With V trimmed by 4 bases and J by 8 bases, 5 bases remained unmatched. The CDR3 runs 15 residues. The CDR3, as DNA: TGTGCCAGCAGTTGGGGGACTAGCGGGATCTATGAGCAGTTCTTC. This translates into CASSWGTSGIYEQFF.

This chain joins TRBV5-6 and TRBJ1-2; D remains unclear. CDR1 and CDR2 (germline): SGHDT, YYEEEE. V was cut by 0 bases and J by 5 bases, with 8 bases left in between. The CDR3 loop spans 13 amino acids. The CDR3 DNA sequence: TGTGCCAGCAGCTTGGAAACAGCTTATGGCTACACCTTC. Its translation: CASSLETAYGYTF.

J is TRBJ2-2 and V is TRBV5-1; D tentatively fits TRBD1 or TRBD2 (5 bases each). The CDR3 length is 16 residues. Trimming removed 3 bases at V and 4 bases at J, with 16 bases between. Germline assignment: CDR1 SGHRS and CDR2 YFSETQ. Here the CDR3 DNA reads TGCGCCAGCAGCTCTTTGGACGGGACCGTCACCGGGGAGCTGTTTTTT. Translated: CASSSLDGTVTGELFF.

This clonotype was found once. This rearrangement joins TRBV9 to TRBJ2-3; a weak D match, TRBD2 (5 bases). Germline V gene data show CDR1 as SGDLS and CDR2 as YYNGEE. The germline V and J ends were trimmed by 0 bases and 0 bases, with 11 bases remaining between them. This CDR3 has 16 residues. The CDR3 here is CASSVDEGRSTDTQYF. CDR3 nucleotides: TGTGCCAGCAGCGTAGATGAGGGAAGAAGCACAGATACGCAGTATTTT.

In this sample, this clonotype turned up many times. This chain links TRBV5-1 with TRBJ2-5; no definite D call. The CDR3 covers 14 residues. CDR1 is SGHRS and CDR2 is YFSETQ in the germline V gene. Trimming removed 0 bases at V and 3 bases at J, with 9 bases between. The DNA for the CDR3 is TGCGCCAGCAGCTTGGTCAGCCCGGAAGAGACCCAGTACTTC. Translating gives CASSLVSPEETQYF.

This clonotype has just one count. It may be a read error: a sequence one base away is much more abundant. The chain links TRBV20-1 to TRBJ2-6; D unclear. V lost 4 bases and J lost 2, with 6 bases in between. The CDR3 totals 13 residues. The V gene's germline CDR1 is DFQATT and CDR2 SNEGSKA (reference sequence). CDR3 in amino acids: CSATTPGANVLTF. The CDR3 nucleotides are TGCAGTGCTACCACCCCTGGGGCCAACGTCCTGACTTTC.

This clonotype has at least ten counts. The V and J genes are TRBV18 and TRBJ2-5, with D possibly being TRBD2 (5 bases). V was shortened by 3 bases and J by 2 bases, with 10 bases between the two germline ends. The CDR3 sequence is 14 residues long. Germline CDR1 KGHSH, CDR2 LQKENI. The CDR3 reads CASSPPRGQETQYF. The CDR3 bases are TGTGCCAGCTCACCTCCCCGGGGTCAAGAGACCCAGTACTTC.

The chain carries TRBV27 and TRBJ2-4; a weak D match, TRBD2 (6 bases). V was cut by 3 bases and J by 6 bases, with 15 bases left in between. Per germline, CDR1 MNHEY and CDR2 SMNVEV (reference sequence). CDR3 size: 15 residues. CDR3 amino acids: CASSFRGRDANIQYF. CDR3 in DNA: TGTGCCAGCAGTTTCCGCGGGCGGGATGCAAACATTCAGTACTTC.

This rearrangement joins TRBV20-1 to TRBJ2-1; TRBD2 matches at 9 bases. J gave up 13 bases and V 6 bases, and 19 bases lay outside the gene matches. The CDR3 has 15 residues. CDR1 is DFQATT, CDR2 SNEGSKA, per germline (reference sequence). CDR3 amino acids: CSADGLAGYQETQFF. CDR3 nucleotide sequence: TGCAGTGCGGATGGCCTAGCGGGGTACCAAGAGACCCAGTTCTTC.

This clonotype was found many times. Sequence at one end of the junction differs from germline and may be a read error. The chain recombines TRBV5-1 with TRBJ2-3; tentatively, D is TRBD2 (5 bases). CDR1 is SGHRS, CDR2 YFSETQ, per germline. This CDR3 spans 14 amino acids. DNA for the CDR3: TGTGCCAGCAGCTTGGGGAGTAGCACAGATACGCAGTATTTT. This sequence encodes CASSLGSSTDTQYF.

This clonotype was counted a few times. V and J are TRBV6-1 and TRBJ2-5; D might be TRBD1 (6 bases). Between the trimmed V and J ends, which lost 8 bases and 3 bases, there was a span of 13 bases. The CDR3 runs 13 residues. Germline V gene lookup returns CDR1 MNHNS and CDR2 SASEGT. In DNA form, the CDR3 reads TGTGCCAGCGAACCGGGACAAAAAGAGACCCAGTACTTC. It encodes CASEPGQKETQYF.